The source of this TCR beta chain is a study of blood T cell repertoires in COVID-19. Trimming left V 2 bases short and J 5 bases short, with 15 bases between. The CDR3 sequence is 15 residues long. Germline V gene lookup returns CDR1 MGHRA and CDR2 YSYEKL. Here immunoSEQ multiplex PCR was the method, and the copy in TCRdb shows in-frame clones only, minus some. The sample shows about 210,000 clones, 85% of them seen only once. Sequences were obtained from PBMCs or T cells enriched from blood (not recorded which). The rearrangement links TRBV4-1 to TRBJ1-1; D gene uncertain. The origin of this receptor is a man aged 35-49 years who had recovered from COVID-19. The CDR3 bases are TGCGCCAGCAGCCAAATACCTTTCGGGGTTACTGAAGCTTTCTTT. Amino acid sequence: CASSQIPFGVTEAFF.